One and the same sample provided the 16 T cell receptor beta chains below, sequenced in a study of shared clonotypes between healthy human individuals. Sequencing was performed with immunoSEQ multiplex PCR; in TCRdb, only in-frame clones are kept and a portion is missing. The sample holds around 1.9 million clones, about 92% seen once. Naive CD8 cells, CD45RO-negative and positively selected for CCR7, excluded terminally differentiated effector memory CD45RA+ cells. Sequenced sample: naive CD8+ T cells from PBMCs. The receptors stem from a man aged 18 to 30 in good health. Some clones in this sample may be carry-over from other donors' samples.

The rearrangement joins TRBV4-3 to TRBJ1-1; no firm D call. The V gene's germline CDR1 is LGHNA and CDR2 YSLEER. V lost 1 base and J 1 base, leaving 10 bases between the germline ends. The CDR3 runs to 15 residues. The CDR3 protein is CASSQGQTGNTEAFF. The CDR3, as DNA: TGCGCCAGCAGCCAAGGCCAAACCGGGAACACTGAAGCTTTCTTT.

The chain combines TRBV11-2 with TRBJ1-2, with D hard to call. Germline V gene lookup returns CDR1 SGHAT and CDR2 FQNNGV. CDR3 size: 13 residues. V lost 1 base and J lost 6, with 9 bases in between. The CDR3 here is CASSLGVGNGYTF. The CDR3 nucleotides read TGTGCCAGCAGCTTAGGGGTAGGGAATGGCTACACCTTC. The full variable domain, with the rest looked up from reference TRBV11-2 and TRBJ1-2, is EAGVAQSPRYKIIEKRQSVAFWCNPISGHATLYWYQQILGQGPKLLIQFQNNGVVDDSQLPKDRFSAERLKGVDSTLKIQPAKLEDSAVYLCASSLGVGNGYTFGSGTRLTVV.

The CDR3 reads CASSEPAGAYNEQFF. Here the CDR3 DNA reads TGTGCCAGCAGTGAACCGGCAGGGGCCTACAATGAGCAGTTCTTC. The V gene is TRBV6-1, the J gene TRBJ2-1; tentative D call: TRBD1 (6 bases). Germline CDR1 MNHNS, CDR2 SASEGT. The ends were cut back, 2 bases at V and 2 bases at J, with 10 bases in the middle. This CDR3 region has 15 residues.

The V gene is TRBV28, the J gene TRBJ2-2; D assignment may be TRBD1 or TRBD2 (5 bases each). The CDR3 extends over 18 amino acids. The V end was cut by 5 bases, the J end by 3 bases, with 22 bases between. Per the germline V gene, CDR1 is MDHEN and CDR2 is SYDVKM. DNA for the CDR3: TGTGCCAGCAGTACTAACCGGGACCGCGTGCCATACACCGGGGAGCTGTTTTTT. Protein product: CASSTNRDRVPYTGELFF.

In regard to this clone: This sample includes further DNA sequences coding for the same CDR3. The chain is built from TRBV9 and TRBJ2-7, with 10 bases matching TRBD1. V gave up 4 bases and J gave up 4 bases; unmatched junction bases: 5. The CDR3 sequence is 14 residues long. The germline V gene encodes CDR1 SGDLS and CDR2 YYNGEE. CDR3 DNA: TGTGCCAGCAGCCCCCGGGACAGGGGTTACGAGCAGTACTTC. Its translation is CASSPRDRGYEQYF. Full variable domain (remainder filled in from reference TRBV9 and TRBJ2-7): DSGVTQTPKHLITATGQRVTLRCSPRSGDLSVYWYQQSLDQGLQFLIQYYNGEERAKGNILERFSAQQFPDLHSELNLSSLELGDSALYFCASSPRDRGYEQYFGPGTRLTVT.

The rearrangement uses TRBV14 and TRBJ2-1; weak D call: TRBD2 (5 bases). This CDR3 is 14 amino acids long. Trimming shortened V by 4 bases and J by 7 bases, and 14 bases separated the two germline ends. The germline CDR1 and CDR2 sequences are SGHDN and FVKESK. CDR3 loop: CASSLTNRVNEQFF. CDR3 nucleotide sequence: TGTGCCAGCAGCCTGACTAATAGAGTGAATGAGCAGTTCTTC.

Turning to this clone: Other DNA sequences in the same sample also yield this CDR3. This chain uses TRBV6-1 with TRBJ1-3, with D unresolved. V was shortened by 2 bases and J by 4 bases, with 9 bases between the two germline ends. Germline loops: CDR1 MNHNS, CDR2 SASEGT. The CDR3 covers 14 residues. The CDR3 is CASSERGPGNTIYF. Written as DNA, the CDR3 is TGTGCCAGCAGTGAACGGGGTCCGGGAAACACCATATATTTT.

This CDR3 is CASSSQLNRNQPQHF. The CDR3 DNA is TGTGCCAGCAGTTCCCAACTGAACCGGAATCAGCCCCAGCATTTT. The chain links TRBV6-5 to TRBJ1-5; D ambiguous. Germline lookup yields CDR1 MNHEY and CDR2 SVGAGI. With 4 bases removed from V and 4 bases from J, the gap between germline ends came to 14 bases. CDR3 length: 15 residues.

Regarding this clone: The same CDR3 can be traced to other DNA sequences in this sample. The V gene is TRBV5-1, the J gene TRBJ1-2; TRBD1 might be the D (5 bases). The germline V and J ends were trimmed by 0 bases and 6 bases, with 9 bases remaining between them. The CDR3 spans 13 residues. Per the germline V gene, CDR1 is SGHRS and CDR2 is YFSETQ. The CDR3, as DNA: TGCGCCAGCAGCTTGGGGGGACGCGATGGCTACACCTTC. Its translation is CASSLGGRDGYTF. The complete variable domain, with remaining parts taken from reference TRBV5-1 and TRBJ1-2, reads KAGVTQTPRYLIKTRGQQVTLSCSPISGHRSVSWYQQTPGQGLQFLFEYFSETQRNKGNFPGRFSGRQFSNSRSEMNVSTLELGDSALYLCASSLGGRDGYTFGSGTRLTVV.

The rearrangement links TRBV28 to TRBJ2-3, with 7 bases fitting TRBD2. This CDR3 has 16 residues. The germline CDR1 and CDR2 sequences are MDHEN and SYDVKM. The junction had 14 bases not matched to a gene; V was cut back by 4 bases and J by 7 bases. CDR3 bases: TGTGCCAGCAGTTCTATGGCGCGGGAGATTTGGAATACGCAGTATTTT. Amino acid sequence: CASSSMAREIWNTQYF.

The chain recombines TRBV27 with TRBJ2-7; TRBD2 might be the D (5 bases). The CDR3 length is 14 residues. V lost 6 bases and J lost 0, with 12 bases in between. CDR1 is MNHEY, CDR2 SMNVEV, per germline (reference sequence). Here the CDR3 DNA reads TGTGCCAGCAGGATCCTGGGGAGCTCCTACGAGCAGTACTTC. This gives the protein CASRILGSSYEQYF.

This sequence joins TRBV7-9 and TRBJ2-7; D remains ambiguous. V was shortened by 7 bases and J by 2 bases, with 15 bases between the two germline ends. Germline V lookup: CDR1 SEHNR, CDR2 FQNEAQ (reference sequence). There are 14 residues in the CDR3. For the CDR3, the DNA is TGTGCCAGCAACCCAGTCGAGGTACCCTACGAGCAGTACTTC. Protein sequence: CASNPVEVPYEQYF.

This chain uses TRBV9 with TRBJ2-2; D remains unclear. Germline V CDR1 and CDR2: SGDLS, YYNGEE. With 4 bases removed from V and 1 base from J, the gap between germline ends came to 17 bases. The CDR3 has 17 residues. The CDR3 nucleotides are TGTGCCAGCAGCCCTGAGGCAGCTCCTAAGAACACCGGGGAGCTGTTTTTT. This codes for CASSPEAAPKNTGELFF.

The chain combines TRBV10-1 with TRBJ2-7; TRBD2 agrees at 16 bases. CDR1 is WNHNN, CDR2 SYGVQD, per germline (reference sequence). The length of the CDR3 is 19 residues. After removal of 6 bases from V and 4 bases from J, the junction contained 15 bases not matched to a gene. The CDR3 coding sequence is TGCGCCAGCAGCAACAGGACCGGGACTAGCGGGAGGGCTCGGTACGAGCAGTACTTC. This sequence encodes CASSNRTGTSGRARYEQYF.

This clone was seen once. This chain's CDR3 is CASSQEATLYEQYF. The DNA of the CDR3 is TGCGCCAGCAGCCAAGAGGCTACCCTGTACGAGCAGTACTTC. The chain employs TRBV4-1 and TRBJ2-7; D not certain. Germline assignment: CDR1 MGHRA and CDR2 YSYEKL. The CDR3 sequence is 14 residues long. Trimming pared 0 bases from V and 4 bases from J, leaving 10 bases between.

V and J are TRBV27 and TRBJ2-4; no clear D gene. Trimming left V 5 bases short and J 2 bases short, with 22 bases between. This CDR3 is built from 18 residues. In germline, CDR1 is MNHEY, CDR2 SMNVEV (reference sequence). The CDR3 nucleotides are TGTGCCAGCAGTCCCGTTTCGCTGGGCCTTAGCCCCAAAAACATTCAGTACTTC. This sequence encodes CASSPVSLGLSPKNIQYF.